This TCR beta chain came from a study of tumor-infiltrating lymphocytes in primary liver carcinoma. This clonotype was counted many times. No antigen is known for it. cDNA specific to TCR beta was made from 500 ng of total RNA, with a constant-region primer employed for priming. Libraries for TCR beta were built through three nested multiplex PCR rounds, which together made up a slightly modified ARM-PCR procedure. Rounds one and two of PCR, each of 10 cycles, were primed with TRBV1-TRBV30 forward primers and a C-beta reverse primer. Using its own MiXCR run on the multiplex PCR reads, TCRdb lists one record per CDR3 protein. The data show approximately 310,000 distinct CDR3 sequences, around three fifths seen once. With V trimmed by 2 bases and J by 7 bases, 5 bases remained unmatched. This CDR3 is built from 15 residues. Germline loops: CDR1 SQVTM, CDR2 ANQGSEA. The researchers obtained blood RNA from unsorted whole blood and also extracted germline DNA. Every patient had chronic HBV infection and was treatment-naive.

General observations from the study: The overlap of tumor-adjacent and tumor-blood pairs was smaller than that of tumor region pairs.

Sequences were obtained from peripheral blood. The receptor's source is a man aged 35 to 55 with primary liver carcinoma and hepatitis B virus infection. This chain joins TRBV29-1 and TRBJ1-6, with 10 bases that match TRBD1. As DNA, the CDR3 is TGCAGCGTTGAAAGCCGGGACAGGGGAAATTCACCCCTCCACTTT. Its protein is CSVESRDRGNSPLHF.